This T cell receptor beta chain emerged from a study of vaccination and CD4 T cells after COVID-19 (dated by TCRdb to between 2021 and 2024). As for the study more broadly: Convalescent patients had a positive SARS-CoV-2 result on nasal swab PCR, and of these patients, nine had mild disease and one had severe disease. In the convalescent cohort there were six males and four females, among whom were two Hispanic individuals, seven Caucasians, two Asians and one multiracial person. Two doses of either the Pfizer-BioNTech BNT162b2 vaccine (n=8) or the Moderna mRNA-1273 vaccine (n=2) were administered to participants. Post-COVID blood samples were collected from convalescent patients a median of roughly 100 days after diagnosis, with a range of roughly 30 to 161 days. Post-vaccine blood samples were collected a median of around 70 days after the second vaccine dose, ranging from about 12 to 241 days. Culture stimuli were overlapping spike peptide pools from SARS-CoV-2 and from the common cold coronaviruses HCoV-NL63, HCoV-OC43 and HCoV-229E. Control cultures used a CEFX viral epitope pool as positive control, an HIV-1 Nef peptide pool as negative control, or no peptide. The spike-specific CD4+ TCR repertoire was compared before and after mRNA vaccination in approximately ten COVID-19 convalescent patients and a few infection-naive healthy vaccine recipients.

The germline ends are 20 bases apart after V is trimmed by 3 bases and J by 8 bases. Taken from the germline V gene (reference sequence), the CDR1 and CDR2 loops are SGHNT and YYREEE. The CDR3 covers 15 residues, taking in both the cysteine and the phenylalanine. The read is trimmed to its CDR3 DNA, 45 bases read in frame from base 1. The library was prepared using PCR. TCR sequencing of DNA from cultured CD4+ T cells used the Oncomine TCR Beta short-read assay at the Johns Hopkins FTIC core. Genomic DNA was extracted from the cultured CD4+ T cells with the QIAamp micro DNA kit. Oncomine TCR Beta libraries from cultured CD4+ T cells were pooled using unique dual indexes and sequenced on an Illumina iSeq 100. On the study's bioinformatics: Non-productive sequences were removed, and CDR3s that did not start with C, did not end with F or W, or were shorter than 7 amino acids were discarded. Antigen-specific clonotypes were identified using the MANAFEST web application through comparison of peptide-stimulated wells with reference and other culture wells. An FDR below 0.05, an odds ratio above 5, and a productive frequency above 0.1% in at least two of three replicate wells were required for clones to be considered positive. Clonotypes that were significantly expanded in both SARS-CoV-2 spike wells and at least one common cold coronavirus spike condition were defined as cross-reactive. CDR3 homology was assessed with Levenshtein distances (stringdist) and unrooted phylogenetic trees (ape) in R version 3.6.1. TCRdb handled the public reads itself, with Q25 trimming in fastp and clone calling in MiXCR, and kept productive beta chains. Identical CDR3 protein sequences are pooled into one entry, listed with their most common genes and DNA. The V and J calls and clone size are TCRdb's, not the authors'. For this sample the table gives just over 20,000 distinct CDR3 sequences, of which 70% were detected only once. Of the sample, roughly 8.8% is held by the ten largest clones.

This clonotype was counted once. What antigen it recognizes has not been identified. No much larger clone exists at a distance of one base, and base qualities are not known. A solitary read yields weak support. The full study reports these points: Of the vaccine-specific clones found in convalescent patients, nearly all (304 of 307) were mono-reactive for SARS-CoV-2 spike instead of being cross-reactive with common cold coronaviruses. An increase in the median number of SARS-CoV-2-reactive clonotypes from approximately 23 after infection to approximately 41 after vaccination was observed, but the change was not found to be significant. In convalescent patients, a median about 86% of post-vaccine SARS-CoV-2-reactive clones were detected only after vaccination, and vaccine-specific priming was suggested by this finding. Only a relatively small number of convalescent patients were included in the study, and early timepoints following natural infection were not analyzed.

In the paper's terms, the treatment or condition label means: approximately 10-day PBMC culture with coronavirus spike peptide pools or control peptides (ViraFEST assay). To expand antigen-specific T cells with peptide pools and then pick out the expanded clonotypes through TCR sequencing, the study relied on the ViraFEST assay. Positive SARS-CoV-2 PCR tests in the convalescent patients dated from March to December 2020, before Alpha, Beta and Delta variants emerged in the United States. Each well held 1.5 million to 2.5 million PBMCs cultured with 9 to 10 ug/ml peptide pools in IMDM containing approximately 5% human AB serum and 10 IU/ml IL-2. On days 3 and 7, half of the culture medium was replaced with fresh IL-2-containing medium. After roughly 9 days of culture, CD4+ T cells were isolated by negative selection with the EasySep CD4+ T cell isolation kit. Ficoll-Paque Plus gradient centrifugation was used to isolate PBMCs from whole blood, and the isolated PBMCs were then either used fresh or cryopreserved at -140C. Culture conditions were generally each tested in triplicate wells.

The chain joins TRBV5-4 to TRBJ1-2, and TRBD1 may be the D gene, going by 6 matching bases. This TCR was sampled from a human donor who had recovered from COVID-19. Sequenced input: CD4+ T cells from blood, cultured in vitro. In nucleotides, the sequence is TGTGCCAGCAGCTCCGCAGGGGCTTTGATAAAGGGCTACACCTTC. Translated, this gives CASSSAGALIKGYTF. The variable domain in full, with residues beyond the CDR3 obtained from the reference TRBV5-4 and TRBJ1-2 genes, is ETGVTQSPTHLIKTRGQQVTLRCSSQSGHNTVSWYQQALGQGPQFIFQYYREEENGRGNFPPRFSGLQFPNYSSELNVNALELDDSALYLCASSSAGALIKGYTFGSGTRLTVV.